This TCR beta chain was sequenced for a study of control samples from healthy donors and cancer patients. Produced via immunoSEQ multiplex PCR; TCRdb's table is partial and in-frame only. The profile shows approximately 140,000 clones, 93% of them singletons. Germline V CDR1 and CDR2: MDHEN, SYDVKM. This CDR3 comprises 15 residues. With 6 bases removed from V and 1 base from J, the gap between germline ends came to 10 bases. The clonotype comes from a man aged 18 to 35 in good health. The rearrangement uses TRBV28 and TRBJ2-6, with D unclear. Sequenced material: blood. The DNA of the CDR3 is TGTGCCAGCAGCCCGCCCGTTTCTGGGGCCAACGTCCTGACTTTC. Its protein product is CASSPPVSGANVLTF.